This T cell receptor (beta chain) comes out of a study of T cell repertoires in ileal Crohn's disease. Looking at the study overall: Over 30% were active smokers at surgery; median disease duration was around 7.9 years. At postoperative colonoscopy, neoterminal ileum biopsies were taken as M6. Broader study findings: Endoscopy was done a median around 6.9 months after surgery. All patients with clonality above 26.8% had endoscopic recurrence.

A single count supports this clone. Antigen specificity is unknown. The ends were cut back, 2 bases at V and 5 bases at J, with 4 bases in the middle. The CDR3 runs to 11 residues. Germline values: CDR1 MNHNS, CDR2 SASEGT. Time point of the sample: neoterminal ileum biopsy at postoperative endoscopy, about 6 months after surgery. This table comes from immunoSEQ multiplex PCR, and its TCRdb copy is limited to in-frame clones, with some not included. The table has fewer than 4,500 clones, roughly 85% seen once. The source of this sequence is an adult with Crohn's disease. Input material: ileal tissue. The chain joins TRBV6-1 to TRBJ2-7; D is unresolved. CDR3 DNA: TGTGCCAGCAGTGAACTCCACGAGCAGTACTTC. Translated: CASSELHEQYF.